Below, one T cell receptor beta chain is given with its context. There are 14 residues in the CDR3. In germline, CDR1 is ENHRY, CDR2 SYGVKD. The ends were cut back, 3 bases at V and 0 bases at J, with 8 bases in the middle. Original processing notes: Reference gene primer amplification gave nucleated cell count estimates. Profiled with immunoSEQ multiplex PCR; TCRdb holds only in-frame clones, not every one. V, J and clone size are taken as reported in that table, and D and trimming were inferred from the DNA itself. This table has hundreds of thousands of clones, roughly 90% appearing once. The data are from a study of blood T cell repertoires in COVID-19. Study-wide context: COVID-19 samples collected from the United States, Italy and Spain covered acute and convalescent phases. T cells, B-cell-depleted T cells, or PBMCs provided the cDNA or gDNA that served as material.

This chain connects TRBV10-3 to TRBJ1-1; D is unresolved. The sequencing input was peripheral blood. This receptor was obtained from a human donor in a cohort sampled during active COVID-19. CDR3 residues: CAISDQQVNTEAFF. CDR3 DNA sequence: TGTGCCATCAGTGACCAGCAGGTGAACACTGAAGCTTTCTTT.